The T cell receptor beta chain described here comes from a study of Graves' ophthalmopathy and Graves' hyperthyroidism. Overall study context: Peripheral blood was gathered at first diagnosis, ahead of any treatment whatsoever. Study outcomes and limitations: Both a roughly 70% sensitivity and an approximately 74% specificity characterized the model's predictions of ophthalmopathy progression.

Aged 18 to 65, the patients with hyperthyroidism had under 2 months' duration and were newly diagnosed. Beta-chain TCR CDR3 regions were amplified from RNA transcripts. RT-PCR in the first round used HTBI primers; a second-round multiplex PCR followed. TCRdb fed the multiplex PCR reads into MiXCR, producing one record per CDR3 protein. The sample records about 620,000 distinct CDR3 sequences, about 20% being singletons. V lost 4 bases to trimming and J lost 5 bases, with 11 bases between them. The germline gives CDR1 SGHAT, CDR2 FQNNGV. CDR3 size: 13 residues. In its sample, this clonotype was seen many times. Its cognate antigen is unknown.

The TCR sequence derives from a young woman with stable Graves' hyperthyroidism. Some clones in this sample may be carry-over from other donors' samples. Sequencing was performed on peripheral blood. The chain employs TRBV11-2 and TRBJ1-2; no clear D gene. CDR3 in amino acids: CASSSLAGYGYTF. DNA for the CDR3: TGTGCCAGCAGCTCGTTGGCGGGGTATGGCTACACCTTC.